The 6 T cell receptor beta chains in this list originate from one sample, sequenced in a study of T-cell memory formation after mild COVID-19. TCRdb redid the calling of the 5' RACE reads with MiXCR, one entry per CDR3 protein. The sample consists of fewer than 350,000 distinct CDR3 sequences, approximately 8% of them appearing once. The specimen sequenced was PBMCs or a T cell subset sorted from them (not recorded which). These TCRs come from a young man who had mild COVID-19 (a few samples of this study predate the infection). Cell type and time point are not known.

V is TRBV28 and J is TRBJ2-4; TRBD1 agrees at 7 bases. The CDR3 extends over 14 amino acids. The germline V gene encodes CDR1 MDHEN and CDR2 SYDVKM. The V gene end was trimmed by 2 bases and the J gene end by 5 bases; junction bases not matched to a gene: 3. For the CDR3, the DNA is TGTGCCAGCAGTTTAACGGGACAGCAAAACATTCAGTACTTC. Translation gives CASSLTGQQNIQYF.

The chain uses TRBV7-9 and TRBJ2-1; TRBD1 agrees at 8 bases. V lost 6 bases, J lost 3 bases, and 4 bases stayed unmatched. There are 14 residues in the CDR3. The V gene's germline CDR1 is SEHNR and CDR2 FQNEAQ (reference sequence). CDR3 region: CASSLTGDYNEQFF. The DNA for the CDR3 is TGTGCCAGCAGTTTGACAGGGGACTACAATGAGCAGTTCTTC.

This clonotype was detected only a few times. The V call is TRBV5-6, the J call TRBJ2-7; the match to TRBD1 covers 9 bases. V lost 0 bases to trimming and J lost 6 bases; unmatched junction nucleotides: 7. CDR1 is SGHDT and CDR2 is YYEEEE in the germline V gene. CDR3 size: 15 residues. In nucleotides, the CDR3 is TGTGCCAGCAGCTTGGAAGGGACAGGGAGGTTCGAGCAGTACTTC. Protein: CASSLEGTGRFEQYF.

The rearrangement uses TRBV7-2 and TRBJ2-7, with D maybe TRBD2 (5 bases). The CDR3 length is 16 residues. V shed 1 base and J shed 4 bases, with 17 bases lying between them. Germline V gene lookup returns CDR1 SGHTA and CDR2 FQGNSA. This CDR3 reads CASSLVVRRGGYEQYF. The CDR3, as DNA: TGTGCCAGCAGCTTAGTAGTTCGGAGAGGCGGGTACGAGCAGTACTTC.

The chain is built from TRBV12-3 or TRBV12-4 and TRBJ2-1; D unclear. V lost 3 bases, J lost 7 bases, and 7 bases lay in between. CDR3 length: 12 residues. The DNA of the CDR3 is TGTGCCAGCAGTTTCGACGCGAATGAGCAGTTCTTC. Amino acid sequence: CASSFDANEQFF.

This clonotype came up many times. V usage is TRBV25-1 and J usage is TRBJ1-2; D remains ambiguous. CDR1 is MGHDK, CDR2 SYGVNS, per germline. This CDR3 region has 13 residues. V was shortened by 6 bases and J by 3 bases, with 11 bases between the two germline ends. The CDR3 loop is CASSYPGYYGYTF. In nucleotides, the CDR3 is TGTGCCAGCAGCTACCCAGGCTACTATGGCTACACCTTC.